This T cell receptor beta chain was retrieved from a study of CD8+ T cells in alopecia areata. Study details: Tofacitinib therapy took 6 to 18 months; 6 months off drug came after. Findings and caveats of the study: Resident alphabeta T cells of normal skin are also sequenced in scalp samples. Clarity of TCR sharing across patients fell short of that in mice, possibly HLA-related. The study found higher clonality in lesional than normal scalp, especially in alopecia totalis/universalis.

TCR sequencing used cDNA made by reverse transcription of extracted RNA. Only in-frame clones appear in the TCRdb table, and some are missing; sequencing was by immunoSEQ multiplex PCR. This sample yields about 130,000 clones, of which approximately 53% are seen a single time; less than 5.5% belongs to the top ten. A few counts support this clone. Its antigen is as yet unknown. The junction does not match germline at one end; this may be a read error. The CDR3 contains 11 residues. Germline V lookup: CDR1 SGHDN, CDR2 FVKESK. Here the sequenced sample was CD4+ T cells sorted from blood, taken at week 0. The source of this sequence is a human donor with alopecia areata. The chain recombines TRBV14 with TRBJ2-7, with D hard to call. The CDR3: CASSPSSEQYF. For the CDR3, the DNA is TGTGCCAGCAGCCCCTCCTCCGAGCAGTACTTC.